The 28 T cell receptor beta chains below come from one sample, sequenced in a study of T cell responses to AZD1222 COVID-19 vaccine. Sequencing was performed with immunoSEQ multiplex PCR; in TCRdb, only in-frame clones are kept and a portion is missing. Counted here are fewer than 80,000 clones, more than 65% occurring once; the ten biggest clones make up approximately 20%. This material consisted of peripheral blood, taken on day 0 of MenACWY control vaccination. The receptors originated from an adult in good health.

The CDR3 DNA sequence: TGTGCCAGCAGCGCGGACAGGGGATCCAATCAGCCCCAGCATTTT. It is translated as CASSADRGSNQPQHF. This sequence joins TRBV21-1 and TRBJ1-5; TRBD1 is the table's D call and was not checked against the DNA. TRBV21-1 is classified as a pseudogene. This CDR3 is 15 amino acids long.

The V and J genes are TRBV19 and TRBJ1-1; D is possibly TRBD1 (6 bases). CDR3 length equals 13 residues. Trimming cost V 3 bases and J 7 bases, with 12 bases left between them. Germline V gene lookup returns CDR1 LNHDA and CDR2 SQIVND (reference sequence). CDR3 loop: CASSMQGLREAFF. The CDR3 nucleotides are TGTGCCAGTAGTATGCAGGGGCTGCGTGAAGCTTTCTTT.

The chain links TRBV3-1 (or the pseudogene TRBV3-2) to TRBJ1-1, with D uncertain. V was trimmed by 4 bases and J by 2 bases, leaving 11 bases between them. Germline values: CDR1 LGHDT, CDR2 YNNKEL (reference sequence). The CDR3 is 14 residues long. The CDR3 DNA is TGTGCCAGCAGCCCCTTGGTCCGAAACACTGAAGCTTTCTTT. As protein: CASSPLVRNTEAFF.

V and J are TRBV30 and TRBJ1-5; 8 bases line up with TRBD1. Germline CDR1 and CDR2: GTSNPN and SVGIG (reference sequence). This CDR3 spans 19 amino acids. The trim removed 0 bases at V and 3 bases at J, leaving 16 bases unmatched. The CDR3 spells CAWSVGSGGQSPHNQPQHF. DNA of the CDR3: TGTGCCTGGAGTGTAGGATCAGGGGGCCAAAGTCCTCACAATCAGCCCCAGCATTTT.

This CDR3 is CASSLGHNSYNEQFF. As DNA, the CDR3 is TGTGCCAGCAGTCTCGGACACAACTCCTACAATGAGCAGTTCTTC. The V gene is TRBV6-6, the J gene TRBJ2-1; a weak D match, TRBD1 (5 bases). CDR3 length: 15 amino acids. CDR1 MNHNY and CDR2 SVGAGI come from the germline V gene (reference sequence). The V gene lost 5 bases and the J gene lost 0 bases, with 11 bases spanning the gap.

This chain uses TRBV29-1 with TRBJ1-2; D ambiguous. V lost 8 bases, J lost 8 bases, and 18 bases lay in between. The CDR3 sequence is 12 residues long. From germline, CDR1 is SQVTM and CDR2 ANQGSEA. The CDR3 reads CSTNSATGGYTF. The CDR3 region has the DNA TGCAGCACAAATTCGGCTACGGGAGGCTACACCTTC.

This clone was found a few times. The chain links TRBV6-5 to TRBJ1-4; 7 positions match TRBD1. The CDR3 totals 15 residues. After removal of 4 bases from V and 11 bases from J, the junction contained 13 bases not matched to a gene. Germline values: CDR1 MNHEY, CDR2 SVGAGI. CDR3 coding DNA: TGTGCCAGCAGTTCCCGGGACAGCCACATGGGGAAACTGTTTTTT. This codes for CASSSRDSHMGKLFF.

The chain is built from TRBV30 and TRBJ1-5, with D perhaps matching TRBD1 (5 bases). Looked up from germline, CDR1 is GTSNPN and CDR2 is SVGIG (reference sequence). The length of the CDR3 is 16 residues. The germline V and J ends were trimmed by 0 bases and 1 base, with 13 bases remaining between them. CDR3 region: CAWSVRGQGSNQPQHF. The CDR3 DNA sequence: TGTGCCTGGAGTGTACGCGGGCAGGGCAGCAATCAGCCCCAGCATTTT.

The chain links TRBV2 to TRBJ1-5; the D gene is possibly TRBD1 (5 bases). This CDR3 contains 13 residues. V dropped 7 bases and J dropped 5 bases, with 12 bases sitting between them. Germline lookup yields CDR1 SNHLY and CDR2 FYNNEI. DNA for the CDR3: TGTGCCAGCACCGGGGAGGGGCATCAGCCCCAGCATTTT. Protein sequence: CASTGEGHQPQHF.

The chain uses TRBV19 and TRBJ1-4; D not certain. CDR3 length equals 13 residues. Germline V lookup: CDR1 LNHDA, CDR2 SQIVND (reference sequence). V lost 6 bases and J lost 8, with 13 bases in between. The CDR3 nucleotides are TGTGCCAGTAGGGAGGACCGCGAAGAAAAACTGTTTTTT. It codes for CASREDREEKLFF.

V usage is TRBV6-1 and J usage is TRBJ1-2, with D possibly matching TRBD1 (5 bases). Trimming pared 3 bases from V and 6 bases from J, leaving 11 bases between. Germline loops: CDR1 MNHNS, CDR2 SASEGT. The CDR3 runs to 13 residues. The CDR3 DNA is TGTGCCAGCAGTGATCGGGGCAGAGATGGCTACACCTTC. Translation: CASSDRGRDGYTF.

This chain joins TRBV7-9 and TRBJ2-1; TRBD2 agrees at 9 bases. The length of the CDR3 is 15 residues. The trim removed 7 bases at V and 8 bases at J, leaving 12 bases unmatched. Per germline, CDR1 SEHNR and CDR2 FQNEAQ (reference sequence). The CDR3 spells CASTDHSGSKDEQFF. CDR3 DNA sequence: TGTGCCAGCACCGACCATAGCGGGAGCAAGGATGAGCAGTTCTTC.

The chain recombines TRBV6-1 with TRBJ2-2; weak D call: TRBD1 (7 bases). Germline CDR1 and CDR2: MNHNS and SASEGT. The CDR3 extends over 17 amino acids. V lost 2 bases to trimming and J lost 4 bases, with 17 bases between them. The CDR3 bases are TGTGCCAGCAGTGAAATAAGGGGGCAGGGGGGCACCGGGGAGCTGTTTTTT. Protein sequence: CASSEIRGQGGTGELFF.

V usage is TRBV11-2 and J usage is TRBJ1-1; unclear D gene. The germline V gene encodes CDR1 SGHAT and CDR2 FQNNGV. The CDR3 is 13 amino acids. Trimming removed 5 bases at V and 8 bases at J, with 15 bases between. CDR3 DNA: TGTGCCAGCAGCCCGCGGTGGACGAGGGAAGCTTTCTTT. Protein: CASSPRWTREAFF.

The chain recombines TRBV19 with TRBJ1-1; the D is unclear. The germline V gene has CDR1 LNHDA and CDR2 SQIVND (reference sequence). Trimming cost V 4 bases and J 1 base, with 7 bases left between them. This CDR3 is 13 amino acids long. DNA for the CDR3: TGTGCCAGTAGTAATACAGCGAACACTGAAGCTTTCTTT. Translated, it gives CASSNTANTEAFF.

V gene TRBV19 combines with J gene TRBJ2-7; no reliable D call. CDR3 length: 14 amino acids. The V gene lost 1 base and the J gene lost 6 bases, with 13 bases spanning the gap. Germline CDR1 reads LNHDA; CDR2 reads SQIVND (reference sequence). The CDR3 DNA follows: TGTGCCAGTAGTATAGGGACCGACGGTGGCGAGCAGTACTTC. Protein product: CASSIGTDGGEQYF.

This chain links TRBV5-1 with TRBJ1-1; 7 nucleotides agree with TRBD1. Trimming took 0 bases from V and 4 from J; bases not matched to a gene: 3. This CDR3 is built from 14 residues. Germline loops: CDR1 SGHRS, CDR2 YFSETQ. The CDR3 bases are TGCGCCAGCAGCTTGGGACAGGGATCCACTGAAGCTTTCTTT. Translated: CASSLGQGSTEAFF.

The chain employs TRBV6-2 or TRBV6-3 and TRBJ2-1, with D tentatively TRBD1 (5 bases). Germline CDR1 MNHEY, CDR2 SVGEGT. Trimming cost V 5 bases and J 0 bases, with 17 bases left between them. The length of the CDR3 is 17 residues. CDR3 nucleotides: TGTGCCAGCAGTGGCCTTGGACAAATGAGCTCCTACAATGAGCAGTTCTTC. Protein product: CASSGLGQMSSYNEQFF.

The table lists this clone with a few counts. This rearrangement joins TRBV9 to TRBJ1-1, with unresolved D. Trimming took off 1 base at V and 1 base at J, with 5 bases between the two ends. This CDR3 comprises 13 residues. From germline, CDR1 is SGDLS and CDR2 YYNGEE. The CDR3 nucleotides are TGTGCCAGCAGCGTAATGGGGAACACTGAAGCTTTCTTT. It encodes CASSVMGNTEAFF.

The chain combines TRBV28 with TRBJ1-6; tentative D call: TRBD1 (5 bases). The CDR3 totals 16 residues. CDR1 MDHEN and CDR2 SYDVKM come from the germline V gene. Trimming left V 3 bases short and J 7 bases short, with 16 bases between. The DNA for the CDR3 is TGTGCCAGCAGTTTTACGGGAGGGGCCGGGAATTCACCCCTCCACTTT. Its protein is CASSFTGGAGNSPLHF.

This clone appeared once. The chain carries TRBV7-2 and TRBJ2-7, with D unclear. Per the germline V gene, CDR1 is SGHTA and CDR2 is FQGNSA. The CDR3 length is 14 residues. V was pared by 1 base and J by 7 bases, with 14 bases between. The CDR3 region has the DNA TGTGCCAGCAGCTTAGAGCCCATCTACGGGGAGCAGTACTTC. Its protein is CASSLEPIYGEQYF.

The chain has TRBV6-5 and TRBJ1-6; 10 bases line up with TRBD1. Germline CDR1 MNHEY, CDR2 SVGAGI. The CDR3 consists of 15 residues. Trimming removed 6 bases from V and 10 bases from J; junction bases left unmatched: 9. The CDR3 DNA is TGTGCCAGCAGGATCCGGGACAGGGGAATCTCACCCCTCCACTTT. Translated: CASRIRDRGISPLHF.

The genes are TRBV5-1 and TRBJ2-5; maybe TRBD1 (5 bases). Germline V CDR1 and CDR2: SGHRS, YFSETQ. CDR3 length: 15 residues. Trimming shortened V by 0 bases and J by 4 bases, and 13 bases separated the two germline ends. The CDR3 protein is CASSLGQGFRETQYF. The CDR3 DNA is TGCGCCAGCAGCTTGGGTCAGGGTTTTCGAGAGACCCAGTACTTC. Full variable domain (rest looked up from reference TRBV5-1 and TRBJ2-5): KAGVTQTPRYLIKTRGQQVTLSCSPISGHRSVSWYQQTPGQGLQFLFEYFSETQRNKGNFPGRFSGRQFSNSRSEMNVSTLELGDSALYLCASSLGQGFRETQYFGPGTRLLVL.

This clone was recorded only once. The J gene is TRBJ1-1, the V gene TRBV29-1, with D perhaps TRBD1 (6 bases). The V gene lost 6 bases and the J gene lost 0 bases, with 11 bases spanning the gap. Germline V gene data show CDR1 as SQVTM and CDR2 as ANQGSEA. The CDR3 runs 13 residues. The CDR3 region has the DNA TGCAGCGTGTCAGGGGTCCTGAACACTGAAGCTTTCTTT. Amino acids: CSVSGVLNTEAFF.

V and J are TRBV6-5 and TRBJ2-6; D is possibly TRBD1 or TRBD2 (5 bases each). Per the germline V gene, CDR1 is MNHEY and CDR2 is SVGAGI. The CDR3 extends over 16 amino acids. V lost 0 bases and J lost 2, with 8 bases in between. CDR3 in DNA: TGTGCCAGCAGTTACTCTAGGGGAGCTGGGGCCAACGTCCTGACTTTC. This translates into CASSYSRGAGANVLTF.

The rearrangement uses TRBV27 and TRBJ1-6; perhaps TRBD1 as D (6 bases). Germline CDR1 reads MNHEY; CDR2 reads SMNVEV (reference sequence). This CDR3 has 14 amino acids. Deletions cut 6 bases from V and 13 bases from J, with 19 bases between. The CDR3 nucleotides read TGTGCCAGCAGGTACAGGGAATCCGCCGCTCCCCTCCACTTT. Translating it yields CASRYRESAAPLHF.

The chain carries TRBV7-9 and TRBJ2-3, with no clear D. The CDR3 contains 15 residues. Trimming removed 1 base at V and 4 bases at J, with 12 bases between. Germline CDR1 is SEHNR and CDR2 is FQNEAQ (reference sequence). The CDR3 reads CASSLGVVGADTQYF. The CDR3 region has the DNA TGTGCCAGCAGCTTAGGAGTGGTGGGTGCAGATACGCAGTATTTT.

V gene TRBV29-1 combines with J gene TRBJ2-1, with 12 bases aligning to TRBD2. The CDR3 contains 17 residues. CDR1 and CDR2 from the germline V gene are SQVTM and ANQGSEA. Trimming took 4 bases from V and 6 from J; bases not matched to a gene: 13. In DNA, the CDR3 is TGCAGCGTTGCCGGGCTAGCGGGGGGGCCTGGATCCAATGAGCAGTTCTTC. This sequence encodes CSVAGLAGGPGSNEQFF.